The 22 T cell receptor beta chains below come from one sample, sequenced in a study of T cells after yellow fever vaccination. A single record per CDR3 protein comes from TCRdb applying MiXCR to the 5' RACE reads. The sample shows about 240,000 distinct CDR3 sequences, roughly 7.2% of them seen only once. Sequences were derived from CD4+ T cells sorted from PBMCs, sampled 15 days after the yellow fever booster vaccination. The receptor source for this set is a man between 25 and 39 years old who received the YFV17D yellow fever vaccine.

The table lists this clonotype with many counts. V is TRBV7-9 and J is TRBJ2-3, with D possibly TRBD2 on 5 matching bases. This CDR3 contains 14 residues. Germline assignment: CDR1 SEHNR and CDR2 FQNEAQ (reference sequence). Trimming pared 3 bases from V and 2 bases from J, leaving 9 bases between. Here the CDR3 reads CASSFEGYTDTQYF. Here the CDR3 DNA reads TGTGCCAGCAGCTTTGAGGGCTACACAGATACGCAGTATTTT. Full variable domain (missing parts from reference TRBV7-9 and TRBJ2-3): DTGVSQNPRHKITKRGQNVTFRCDPISEHNRLYWYRQTLGQGPEFLTYFQNEAQLEKSRLLSDRFSAERPKGSFSTLEIQRTEQGDSAMYLCASSFEGYTDTQYFGPGTRLTVL.

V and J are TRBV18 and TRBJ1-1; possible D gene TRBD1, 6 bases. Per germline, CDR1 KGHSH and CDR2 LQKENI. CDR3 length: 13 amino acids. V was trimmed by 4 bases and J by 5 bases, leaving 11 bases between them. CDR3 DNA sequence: TGTGCCAGCTCACGGACAGTAGGGACTGAAGCTTTCTTT. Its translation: CASSRTVGTEAFF.

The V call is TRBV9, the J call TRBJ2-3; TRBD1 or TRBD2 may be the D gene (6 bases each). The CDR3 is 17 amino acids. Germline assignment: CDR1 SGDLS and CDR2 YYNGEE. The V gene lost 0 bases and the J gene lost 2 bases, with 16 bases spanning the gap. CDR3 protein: CASSVEFGGYYTDTQYF. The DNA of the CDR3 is TGTGCCAGCAGCGTAGAATTCGGGGGCTACTACACAGATACGCAGTATTTT.

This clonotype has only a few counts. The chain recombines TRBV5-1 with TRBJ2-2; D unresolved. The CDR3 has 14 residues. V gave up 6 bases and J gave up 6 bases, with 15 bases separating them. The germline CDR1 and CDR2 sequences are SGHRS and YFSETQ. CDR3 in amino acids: CASTELTMAGELFF. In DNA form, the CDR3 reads TGCGCCAGCACCGAACTGACGATGGCCGGGGAGCTGTTTTTT.

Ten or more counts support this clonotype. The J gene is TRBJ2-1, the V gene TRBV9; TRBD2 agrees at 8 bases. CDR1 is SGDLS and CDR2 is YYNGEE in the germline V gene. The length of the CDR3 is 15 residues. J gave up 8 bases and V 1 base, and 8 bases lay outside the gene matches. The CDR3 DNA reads TGTGCCAGCAGCGTAACGGGAGGGCCTATAGATGAGCAGTTCTTC. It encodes CASSVTGGPIDEQFF.

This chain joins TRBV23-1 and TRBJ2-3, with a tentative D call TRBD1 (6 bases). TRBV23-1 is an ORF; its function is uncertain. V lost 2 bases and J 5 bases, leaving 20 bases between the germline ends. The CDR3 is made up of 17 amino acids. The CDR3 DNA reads TGCGCCAGCAGTCAACTTCAACAACAGGGAAGGGTAGATACGCAGTATTTT. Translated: CASSQLQQQGRVDTQYF.

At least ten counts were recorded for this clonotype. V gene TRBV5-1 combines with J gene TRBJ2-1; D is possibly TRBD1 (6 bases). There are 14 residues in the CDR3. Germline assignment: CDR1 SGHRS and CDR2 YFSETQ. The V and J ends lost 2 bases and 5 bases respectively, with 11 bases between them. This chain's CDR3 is CASSFSGEHNEQFF. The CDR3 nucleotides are TGCGCCAGCAGCTTTTCAGGGGAGCACAATGAGCAGTTCTTC.

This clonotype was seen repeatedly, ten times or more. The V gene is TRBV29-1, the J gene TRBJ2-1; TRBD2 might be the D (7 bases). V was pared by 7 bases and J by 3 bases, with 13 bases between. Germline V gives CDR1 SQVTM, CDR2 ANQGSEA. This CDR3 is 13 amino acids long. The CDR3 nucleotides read TGCAGCGCTCAGGGGACTAACTACAATGAGCAGTTCTTC. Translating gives CSAQGTNYNEQFF.

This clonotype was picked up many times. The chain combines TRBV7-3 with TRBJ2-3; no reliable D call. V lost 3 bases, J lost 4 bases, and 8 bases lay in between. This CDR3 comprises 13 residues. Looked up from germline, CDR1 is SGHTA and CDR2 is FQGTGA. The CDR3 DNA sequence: TGTGCCAGCAGCTTTACGGGTCCAGATACGCAGTATTTT. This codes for CASSFTGPDTQYF.

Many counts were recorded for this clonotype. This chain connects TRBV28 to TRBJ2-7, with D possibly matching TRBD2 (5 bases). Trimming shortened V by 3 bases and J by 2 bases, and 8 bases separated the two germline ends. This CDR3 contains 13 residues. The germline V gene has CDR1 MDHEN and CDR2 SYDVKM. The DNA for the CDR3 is TGTGCCAGCAGTTTCGGGAACCCCTACGAGCAGTACTTC. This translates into CASSFGNPYEQYF.

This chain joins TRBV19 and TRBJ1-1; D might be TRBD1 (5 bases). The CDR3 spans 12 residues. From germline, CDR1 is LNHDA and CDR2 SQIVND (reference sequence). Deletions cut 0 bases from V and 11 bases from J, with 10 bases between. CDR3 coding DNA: TGTGCCAGTAGTATAGACGGGGGTCGGGCTTTCTTT. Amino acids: CASSIDGGRAFF.

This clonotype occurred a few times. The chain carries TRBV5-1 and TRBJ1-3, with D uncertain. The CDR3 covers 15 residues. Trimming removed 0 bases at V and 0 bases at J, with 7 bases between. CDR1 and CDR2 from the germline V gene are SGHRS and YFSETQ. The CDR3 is CASSLDGSSGNTIYF. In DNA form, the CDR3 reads TGCGCCAGCAGCTTGGATGGGAGCTCTGGAAACACCATATATTTT.

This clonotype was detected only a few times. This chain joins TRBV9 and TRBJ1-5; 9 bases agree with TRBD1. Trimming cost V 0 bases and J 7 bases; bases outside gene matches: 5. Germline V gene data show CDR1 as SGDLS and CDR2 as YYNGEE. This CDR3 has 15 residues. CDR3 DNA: TGTGCCAGCAGCGTAGAACAGGGGGCAGGACAGCCCCAGCATTTT. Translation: CASSVEQGAGQPQHF.

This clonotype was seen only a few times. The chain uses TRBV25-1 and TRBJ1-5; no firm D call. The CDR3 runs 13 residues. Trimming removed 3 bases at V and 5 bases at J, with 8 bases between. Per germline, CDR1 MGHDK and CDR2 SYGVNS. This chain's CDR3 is CASSEGQDQPQHF. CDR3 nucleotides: TGTGCCAGCAGTGAGGGTCAGGATCAGCCCCAGCATTTT.

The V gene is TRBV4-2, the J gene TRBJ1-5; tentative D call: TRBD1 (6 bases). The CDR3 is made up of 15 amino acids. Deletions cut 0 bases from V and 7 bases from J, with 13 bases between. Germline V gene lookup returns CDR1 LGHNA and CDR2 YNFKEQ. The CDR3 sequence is CASSQEAGAGQPQHF. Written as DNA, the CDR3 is TGTGCCAGCAGCCAAGAGGCGGGGGCGGGACAGCCCCAGCATTTT.

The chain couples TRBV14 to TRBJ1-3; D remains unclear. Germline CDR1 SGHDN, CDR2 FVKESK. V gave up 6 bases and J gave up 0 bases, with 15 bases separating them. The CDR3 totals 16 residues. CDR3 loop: CASSSTGSYSGNTIYF. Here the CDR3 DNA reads TGTGCCAGCAGTTCCACGGGATCTTACTCTGGAAACACCATATATTTT.

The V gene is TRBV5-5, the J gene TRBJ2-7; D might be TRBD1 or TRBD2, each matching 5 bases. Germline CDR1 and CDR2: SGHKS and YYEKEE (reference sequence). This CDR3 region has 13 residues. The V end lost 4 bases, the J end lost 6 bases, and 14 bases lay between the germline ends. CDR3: CASSTGPLSEQYF. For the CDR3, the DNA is TGTGCCAGCAGCACGGGACCGTTAAGCGAGCAGTACTTC.

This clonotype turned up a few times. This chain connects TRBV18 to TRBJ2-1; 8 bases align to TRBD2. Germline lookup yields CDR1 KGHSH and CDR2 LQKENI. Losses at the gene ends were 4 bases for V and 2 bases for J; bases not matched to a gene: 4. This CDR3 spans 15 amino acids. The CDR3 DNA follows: TGTGCCAGCTCACTTCTAGCGGGTCCCTACAATGAGCAGTTCTTC. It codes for CASSLLAGPYNEQFF.

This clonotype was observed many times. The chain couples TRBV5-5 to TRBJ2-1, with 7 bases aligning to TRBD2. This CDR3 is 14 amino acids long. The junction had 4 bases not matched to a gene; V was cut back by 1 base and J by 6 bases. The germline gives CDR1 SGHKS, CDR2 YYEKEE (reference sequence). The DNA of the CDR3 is TGTGCCAGCAGCTTGACGGGAGGCGGCAATGAGCAGTTCTTC. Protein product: CASSLTGGGNEQFF.

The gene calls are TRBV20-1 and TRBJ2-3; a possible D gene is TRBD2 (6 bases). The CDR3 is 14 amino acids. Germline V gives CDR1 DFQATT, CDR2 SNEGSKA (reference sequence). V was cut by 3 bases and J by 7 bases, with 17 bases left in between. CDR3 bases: TGCAGTGCTAGGCGGGGACCATCCTCGAATACGCAGTATTTT. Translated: CSARRGPSSNTQYF.

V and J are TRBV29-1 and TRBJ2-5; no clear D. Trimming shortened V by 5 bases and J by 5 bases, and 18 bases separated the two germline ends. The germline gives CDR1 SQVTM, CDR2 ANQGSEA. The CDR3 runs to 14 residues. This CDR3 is CSVRRQNPGETQYF. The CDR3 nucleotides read TGCAGCGTTCGTCGACAAAACCCAGGCGAGACCCAGTACTTC.

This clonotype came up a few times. The DNA of the CDR3 is TGCAGTGCTAGATCGCCGGACCCGCAAGAGACCCAGTACTTC. Its translation is CSARSPDPQETQYF. The chain has TRBV20-1 and TRBJ2-5, with D hard to call. CDR3 length: 14 amino acids. V gave up 2 bases and J gave up 2 bases, with 12 bases separating them. Germline V gene lookup returns CDR1 DFQATT and CDR2 SNEGSKA (reference sequence).